Listed below are T cell receptor beta chains from one sample, sequenced in a study of blood T cell repertoires in COVID-19. The table came from immunoSEQ multiplex PCR; TCRdb's copy has only in-frame clones and leaves some out. Of some 110,000 clones listed, less than 80% are singletons. The specimen sequenced was peripheral blood. These receptors were obtained from a man older than 75 with COVID-19, enrolled during active disease. CDR3s include the opening cysteine and the closing phenylalanine or tryptophan. Each record gives: J gene, V gene, clone size, D gene, CDR3 DNA, CDR3 protein. The D gene is left open where the match is weak. A clone size is listed for some rows: how often the clone was seen (once, few, many), or a class if it is expanded.

>TRBJ2-2|TRBV6-2/TRBV6-3|.|TRBD1
TGTGCCAGCAGTACCCTCTCCGGGACAGGGCGAGTCGGGGAGCTGTTTTTT
CASSTLSGTGRVGELFF
>TRBJ2-2|TRBV9|few|TRBD2
TGTGCCAGCAGCAAGGGACTAGCGGGAGTTAGCGGGGAGCTGTTTTTT
CASSKGLAGVSGELFF
>TRBJ2-7|TRBV20-1|.|TRBD2
TGCAGTGCTAGTGGGACTAGCGGGACCTACTCCTACGAGCAGTACTTC
CSASGTSGTYSYEQYF
>TRBJ1-1|TRBV6-5|once|TRBD1
TGTGCCAGCAGAGACAGGGGGCTTATTGAAGCTTTCTTT
CASRDRGLIEAFF
>TRBJ2-3|TRBV7-2|.|.
TGTGCCAGCAGCTTGAGCGCAGATACGCAGTATTTT
CASSLSADTQYF
>TRBJ1-3|TRBV5-1|.|.
TGCGCCAGCAACAAATGCAGGGAAAGGCTCTCTGGAAACACCATATATTTT
CASNKCRERLSGNTIYF
>TRBJ1-4|TRBV11-2|.|.
TGTGCCAGCAGCTTAGGGTCTGCAGGACTGTTTTTT
CASSLGSAGLFF
>TRBJ1-1|TRBV24-1|.|.
TGTGCCACCAGTGACTCACAGGCGGAAGCTTTCTTT
CATSDSQAEAFF
>TRBJ2-7|TRBV14|.|TRBD1
TGTGCCAGCAGCCCCTGGACAGGCCCCGGCTACGAGCAGTACTTC
CASSPWTGPGYEQYF
>TRBJ1-3|TRBV4-3|.|.
TGCGCCAGCAGCCAAACGAGGTCGGACACCATATATTTT
CASSQTRSDTIYF
>TRBJ2-1|TRBV6-1|.|TRBD1
TGTGCCAGCAGTGCAGGACAGGGGGCCGGGTACAATGAGCAGTTCTTC
CASSAGQGAGYNEQFF
>TRBJ2-6|TRBV11-2|.|TRBD2
TGTGCCAGCAGCTTAGCGGGAGGGGCGGGGGCCAACGTCCTGACTTTC
CASSLAGGAGANVLTF
>TRBJ2-5|TRBV6-2/TRBV6-3|.|.
TGTGCCAGCAGTTCGCGGCGACAGCAAGAGACCCAGTACTTC
CASSSRRQQETQYF
>TRBJ2-5|TRBV6-5|once|.
TGTGCCAGCAGTTACGCCGTCGGGAGCGGCCAAGAGACCCAGTACTTC
CASSYAVGSGQETQYF
>TRBJ2-7|TRBV11-2|.|TRBD2
TGTGCCAGCAGCCCCGGGACTAGCGCTCGGGACGAGCAGTACTTC
CASSPGTSARDEQYF
>TRBJ1-1|TRBV6-5|.|.
TGTGCCAGCAGACGACAGGCGGGGGACACTGAAGCTTTCTTT
CASRRQAGDTEAFF
>TRBJ1-2|TRBV5-6|.|TRBD1
TGTGCCAGCAGCCGCGACAGGGCCTATGGCTACACCTTC
CASSRDRAYGYTF
>TRBJ2-1|TRBV2|.|.
TGTGCCAGCAGTCCCGGTCGTGAGCAGTTCTTC
CASSPGREQFF
>TRBJ2-4|TRBV12-2|.|.
TGTGCAAGTCGCCCTAGAGGGACTAGCGGGAGGGGAAGGGTAGCCAAAAACATTCAGTACTTC
CASRPRGTSGRGRVAKNIQYF
>TRBJ1-6|TRBV28|.|.
TGTGCCAGCAGCCCCGGTGGCAGGGATTCACCCCTCCACTTT
CASSPGGRDSPLHF
>TRBJ2-2|TRBV29-1|.|TRBD2
TGCAGCGTGAGAGCGGGAGGGCGCACCGGGGAGCTGTTTTTT
CSVRAGGRTGELFF
>TRBJ2-5|TRBV18|.|.
TGTGCCAGCTCACTGACGGTCCCGGGGAATCAAGAGACCCAGTACTTC
CASSLTVPGNQETQYF
>TRBJ2-3|TRBV10-1|.|.
TGCGCCAGCCGGCGGAGGTGGGATCCCACAGATACGCAGTATTTT
CASRRRWDPTDTQYF
>TRBJ2-5|TRBV2|.|TRBD1
TGTGCCAGCTGTGGGGGGACAGGGGGCGGGCAAGAGACCCAGTACTTC
CASCGGTGGGQETQYF
>TRBJ2-2|TRBV27|.|.
TGTGCCAGCAGTCAGACACCGAACACCGGGGAGCTGTTTTTT
CASSQTPNTGELFF
>TRBJ1-2|TRBV5-6|.|TRBD1
TGTGCCAGCAGCGGGGACAGGGGGCATGGCTACACCTTC
CASSGDRGHGYTF
>TRBJ2-1|TRBV5-6|once|TRBD2
TGTGCCAGCAGCTTTGTAAGCGGGGGAGGTGAGCAGTTCTTC
CASSFVSGGGEQFF
>TRBJ2-1|TRBV19|.|.
TGTGCCAGTAGTATAGAGGGCAGCTACAATGAGCAGTTCTTC
CASSIEGSYNEQFF
>TRBJ2-6|TRBV28|.|.
TGTGCCAGCAGTCGGGACACCTCTGGGGCCAACGTCCTGACTTTC
CASSRDTSGANVLTF
>TRBJ1-5|TRBV5-6|.|.
TGTGCCAGCAGCTCTTGGCCAGGAAGCAATCAGCCCCAGCATTTT
CASSSWPGSNQPQHF
>TRBJ2-3|TRBV5-4|.|TRBD2
TGTGCCAGCAGCCTGGGGCTAGCGGAGGTTAGCACAGATACGCAGTATTTT
CASSLGLAEVSTDTQYF
>TRBJ2-1|TRBV11-1|.|.
TGTGCCAGCAGCCTCGGACAGTACTACAATGAGCAGTTCTTC
CASSLGQYYNEQFF
>TRBJ2-1|TRBV5-4|.|TRBD2
TGTGCCAGCAGAGCGCCTAGCGGGACCAATGAGCAGTTCTTC
CASRAPSGTNEQFF
>TRBJ2-1|TRBV9|.|TRBD1
TGTGCCAGCAGCCCGACAGGGCAAAATGAGCAGTTCTTC
CASSPTGQNEQFF
>TRBJ2-7|TRBV7-8|.|.
TGTGCCAGCAGCCCCCCCTTGCAGCGCTCCTACGAGCAGTACTTC
CASSPPLQRSYEQYF
>TRBJ1-4|TRBV28|few|.
TGTGCCACCACCTACGGGGGGGGGCGGAATGAAAAACTGTTTTTT
CATTYGGGRNEKLFF
>TRBJ1-1|TRBV12-5|.|.
TGTGCTAGTGGTCCGGGAGGAGCTGAAGCTTTCTTT
CASGPGGAEAFF
>TRBJ1-2|TRBV14|many|.
TGTGCCAGCAGCCCTCTCGACTATGGCTACACCTTC
CASSPLDYGYTF
>TRBJ1-3|TRBV19|.|TRBD1
TGTGCCAGTAGTCCGATTGACAGGGGCTCTGGAAACACCATATATTTT
CASSPIDRGSGNTIYF
>TRBJ1-1|TRBV12-5|once|TRBD1
TGTGCTAGTGGTTCTGGACAGGGGGACACTGAAGCTTTCTTT
CASGSGQGDTEAFF
>TRBJ2-7|TRBV3-1/TRBV3-2|few|TRBD2
TGTGCCAGCAGCTCACGATCTAGCGGTGCTACCTACGAGCAGTACTTC
CASSSRSSGATYEQYF